A selection of T cell receptor beta chains follows, all from one sample in a study of T cells in Graves' hyperthyroidism and ophthalmopathy. TCRdb itself ran the multiplex PCR reads through MiXCR, one entry per CDR3 protein. This table has under 350,000 distinct CDR3 sequences, 25% appearing once. Sequenced: blood. These receptors originate from a man between 35 and 55 years old with Graves' hyperthyroidism that later progressed to Graves' ophthalmopathy. CDR3s include the opening cysteine and the closing phenylalanine or tryptophan.

J | V | CDR3
TRBJ1-5 | TRBV12-3/TRBV12-4 | CASGADSNQPQHF
TRBJ2-7 | TRBV29-1 | CSVAPGTSASYEQYF
TRBJ2-5 | TRBV19 | CASKAGAETQYF
TRBJ1-2 | TRBV3-1 | CASSQVTTNGYTF
TRBJ1-2 | TRBV2 | CASGHPGQEPFYTF
TRBJ1-5 | TRBV19 | CASSIRGAAVNQPQHF
TRBJ1-5 | TRBV24-1 | CATSDHGSPQPQHF
TRBJ1-1 | TRBV7-9 | CASSLLPEAFF
TRBJ2-7 | TRBV28 | CASTRLAGVSSYEQYF
TRBJ2-7 | TRBV12-3/TRBV12-4 | CASSPLTSGRGYEQYF
TRBJ1-1 | TRBV25-1 | CASSDYRTNTEAFF
TRBJ1-1 | TRBV6-1 | CASGRAPGGNTEAFF
TRBJ2-7 | TRBV5-1 | CASSFRDFGKSYEQYF
TRBJ1-5 | TRBV28 | CASRQLRLPQHF
TRBJ2-2 | TRBV30 | CAWKLGVANTGELFF
TRBJ2-7 | TRBV6-2/TRBV6-3 | CASRPQVSYEQYF
TRBJ1-1 | TRBV6-2/TRBV6-3 | CASSLTPGGTEAFF
TRBJ2-7 | TRBV7-2 | CASSLEKGQGQYF
TRBJ2-7 | TRBV28 | CASSLRIDEQYF
TRBJ1-2 | TRBV12-3/TRBV12-4 | CASRVSLQWMDGYTF
TRBJ2-7 | TRBV10-3 | CAISEFTGLPYEQYF
TRBJ2-2 | TRBV19 | CASSIAGGVTGELFF
TRBJ2-7 | TRBV4-2 | CASSQEASYEQYF
TRBJ2-7 | TRBV6-1 | CASRRGSPYEQYF
TRBJ2-2 | TRBV6-2/TRBV6-3 | CASTFSTSGELRGGELFF
TRBJ2-2 | TRBV4-1 | CASSQEGPGGELFF
TRBJ2-2 | TRBV5-1 | CASSLARPIDTGELFF